The 31 T cell receptor beta chains below were found in one sample sequenced in a study of cytomegalovirus exposure and HLA in healthy donors. The PCR was carried out with 60 Vbeta primers and 13 Jbeta primers. Method: immunoSEQ multiplex PCR; TCRdb's copy keeps in-frame clones and lacks some. The sample includes around 100,000 clones, roughly 80% of them seen just once. The sequenced sample was PBMCs. These receptors were collected from a woman in her thirties or forties in good health and CMV-seropositive.

The chain uses TRBV9 and TRBJ2-7, with TRBD2 matching over 7 bases. The CDR3 covers 16 residues. V shed 4 bases and J 5 bases; nucleotides not matched to a gene: 15. CDR1 and CDR2 (germline): SGDLS, YYNGEE. CDR3 sequence reads: CASSPFGGSLKDEQYF. DNA of the CDR3: TGTGCCAGCAGCCCGTTTGGCGGGAGCCTCAAGGACGAGCAGTACTTC.

The V call is TRBV9, the J call TRBJ2-3, with D possibly TRBD2 on 5 matching bases. Germline loops: CDR1 SGDLS, CDR2 YYNGEE. This CDR3 is 15 amino acids long. Trimming took off 0 bases at V and 1 base at J, with 9 bases between the two ends. CDR3 DNA: TGTGCCAGCAGCGTAGGTGGGGAGCGCACAGATACGCAGTATTTT. Its protein product is CASSVGGERTDTQYF.

Remarks on this clone: The same CDR3 can be traced to other DNA sequences in this sample. This chain uses TRBV5-1 with TRBJ1-1; D is undetermined. Trimming cost V 1 base and J 1 base, with 5 bases left between them. CDR3 length: 13 residues. Germline-derived CDR1 and CDR2 are SGHRS and YFSETQ. CDR3: CASSLTGNTEAFF. As DNA, the CDR3 is TGCGCCAGCAGCTTGACGGGGAACACTGAAGCTTTCTTT.

In DNA form, the CDR3 reads TGTGCCAGCAGGTCCGGGACAGGGGGTATTCAGCCCCAGCATTTT. Protein: CASRSGTGGIQPQHF. The chain joins TRBV28 to TRBJ1-5; 11 nucleotides line up with TRBD1. Germline CDR1 and CDR2: MDHEN and SYDVKM. The CDR3 has 15 residues. Trimming removed 6 bases from V and 6 bases from J; junction bases left unmatched: 7.

The table lists this clone with a few counts. The rearrangement joins TRBV28 to TRBJ2-5; 9 bases fit TRBD2. J lost 0 bases, V lost 5 bases, and 7 bases had no gene match. This CDR3 is built from 16 residues. Germline CDR1 MDHEN, CDR2 SYDVKM. The CDR3, as DNA: TGTGCCAGCAGTCTTTTGACTAGCGGAAACCAAGAGACCCAGTACTTC. Its translation is CASSLLTSGNQETQYF.

The J gene is TRBJ2-2, the V gene TRBV28, with 7 bases aligning to TRBD2. Germline V CDR1 and CDR2: MDHEN, SYDVKM. V dropped 11 bases and J dropped 6; count of bases not matched to a gene: 9. The CDR3 sequence is 13 residues long. The CDR3 bases are TGTGCCTGCGGGAGTTTTAGCCCCGGGGAGCTGTTTTTT. It yields the protein CACGSFSPGELFF.

The rearrangement joins TRBV28 to TRBJ2-2; no definite D call. In germline, CDR1 is MDHEN, CDR2 SYDVKM. This CDR3 contains 13 residues. Deletions cut 10 bases from V and 6 bases from J, with 15 bases between. CDR3 DNA: TGTGCCACCCTTTTAGCCGGGTCCGGGGAGCTGTTTTTT. This sequence encodes CATLLAGSGELFF.

The chain has TRBV29-1 and TRBJ1-1; no clear D gene. Trimming took 6 bases from V and 5 from J, leaving 16 bases between them. CDR3 size: 13 residues. Germline CDR1 SQVTM, CDR2 ANQGSEA. The CDR3 DNA reads TGCAGCGTCTTCATTGAGGTGGAAACTGAAGCTTTCTTT. Protein: CSVFIEVETEAFF.

The chain couples TRBV14 to TRBJ1-1; possibly TRBD1 for D (6 bases). The CDR3 is made up of 12 amino acids. Between the trimmed V and J ends, which lost 1 base and 10 bases, there was a span of 10 bases. CDR1 is SGHDN, CDR2 FVKESK, per germline. In DNA form, the CDR3 reads TGTGCCAGCAGCCAAGGGGGCAGGGGAGCTTTCTTT. Protein: CASSQGGRGAFF.

The chain combines TRBV19 with TRBJ2-7, with TRBD2 identical over 8 bases. V lost 3 bases and J lost 3; bases outside the gene matches: 7. The CDR3 contains 15 residues. CDR1 is LNHDA, CDR2 SQIVND, per germline (reference sequence). The CDR3 here is CASSIRREEYYEQYF. CDR3 coding DNA: TGTGCCAGTAGTATTCGGCGGGAGGAATACTACGAGCAGTACTTC.

This chain links TRBV9 with TRBJ1-1; TRBD1 matches at 8 bases. Germline-derived CDR1 and CDR2 are SGDLS and YYNGEE. The CDR3 totals 12 residues. V lost 4 bases and J lost 8; bases outside the gene matches: 4. Written as DNA, the CDR3 is TGTGCCAGCAGCACCCGACAGGGGGAAGCTTTCTTT. Protein sequence: CASSTRQGEAFF.

The chain carries TRBV4-1 and TRBJ2-6, with D uncertain. CDR3 length: 14 residues. Germline V lookup: CDR1 MGHRA, CDR2 YSYEKL. V lost 0 bases to trimming and J lost 4 bases, with 4 bases between them. The DNA of the CDR3 is TGCGCCAGCAGCCAAGACAGGGGGGCCAACGTCCTGACTTTC. This sequence encodes CASSQDRGANVLTF.

This sequence joins TRBV6-1 and TRBJ1-1, with D possibly matching TRBD1 (5 bases). The germline gives CDR1 MNHNS, CDR2 SASEGT. CDR3 length: 13 residues. The V end was cut by 1 base, the J end by 12 bases, with 15 bases between. CDR3 bases: TGTGCCAGCAGTGAAGAGCGGGGGATGAAGCCTTTCTTT. Its translation is CASSEERGMKPFF.

This clone has just a few counts. The CDR3 loop is CASSSTGSTDTQYF. CDR3 nucleotides: TGTGCCAGCAGTAGCACAGGTAGCACAGATACGCAGTATTTT. V usage is TRBV6-1 and J usage is TRBJ2-3, with D tentatively TRBD1 (5 bases). The CDR3 consists of 14 residues. The V gene lost 5 bases and the J gene lost 0 bases, with 9 bases spanning the gap. Germline loops: CDR1 MNHNS, CDR2 SASEGT.

The chain uses TRBV19 and TRBJ2-5, with D possibly TRBD1 on 5 matching bases. CDR3 size: 11 residues. CDR1 is LNHDA, CDR2 SQIVND, per germline (reference sequence). Trimming stripped 9 bases from V and 4 bases from J, with 9 bases between. The DNA of the CDR3 is TGTGCCAGAGCCCAGGGAGAGACCCAGTACTTC. As protein: CARAQGETQYF.

In its sample, this clone was seen once. This sequence joins TRBV28 and TRBJ2-2; D might be TRBD2 (6 bases). This CDR3 has 15 residues. V was clipped by 3 bases and J by 6 bases, with 14 bases between them. Germline V CDR1 and CDR2: MDHEN, SYDVKM. The CDR3 loop reads CASSLAGGGAGELFF. CDR3 nucleotide sequence: TGTGCCAGCAGTTTGGCCGGGGGAGGCGCCGGGGAGCTGTTTTTT. Full variable domain (remainder filled in from reference TRBV28 and TRBJ2-2): DVKVTQSSRYLVKRTGEKVFLECVQDMDHENMFWYRQDPGLGLRLIYFSYDVKMKEKGDIPEGYSVSREKKERFSLILESASTNQTSMYLCASSLAGGGAGELFFGEGSRLTVL.

The chain links TRBV9 to TRBJ2-1, with D possibly being TRBD2 (7 bases). Germline V lookup: CDR1 SGDLS, CDR2 YYNGEE. This CDR3 is built from 17 residues. V was pared by 2 bases and J by 3 bases, with 18 bases between. CDR3 residues: CASSVHEGEGLYNEQFF. The CDR3 region has the DNA TGTGCCAGCAGCGTCCACGAGGGGGAGGGCCTCTACAATGAGCAGTTCTTC.

The rearrangement joins TRBV6-1 to TRBJ2-5; 7 nucleotides line up with TRBD1. This CDR3 region has 14 residues. V lost 2 bases, J lost 5 bases, and 5 bases stayed unmatched. Germline lookup yields CDR1 MNHNS and CDR2 SASEGT. The CDR3 sequence is CASSERQGLETQYF. The CDR3 DNA follows: TGTGCCAGCAGTGAAAGACAGGGTTTGGAGACCCAGTACTTC.

The chain joins TRBV7-8 to TRBJ1-2, with 7 bases fitting TRBD1. After removal of 0 bases from V and 6 bases from J, the junction contained 7 bases not matched to a gene. Germline CDR1 reads SGHVS; CDR2 reads FQNEAQ. The CDR3 covers 15 residues. CDR3 region: CASSLAPTGIHGYTF. The CDR3, as DNA: TGTGCCAGCAGCTTAGCCCCGACAGGGATCCATGGCTACACCTTC.

This chain joins TRBV19 and TRBJ2-1, with D maybe TRBD1 (5 bases). Germline-derived CDR1 and CDR2 are LNHDA and SQIVND (reference sequence). Trimming removed 5 bases at V and 5 bases at J, with 13 bases between. The CDR3 runs to 14 residues. The CDR3, as DNA: TGTGCCAGTAGTCCCAGGACACTGAACAATGAGCAGTTCTTC. It is translated as CASSPRTLNNEQFF. The variable domain in full, completed from reference TRBV19 and TRBJ2-1, reads DGGITQSPKYLFRKEGQNVTLSCEQNLNHDAMYWYRQDPGQGLRLIYYSQIVNDFQKGDIAEGYSVSREKKESFPLTVTSAQKNPTAFYLCASSPRTLNNEQFFGPGTRLTVL.

The rearrangement links TRBV28 to TRBJ1-4, with 9 bases identical to TRBD1. Looked up from germline, CDR1 is MDHEN and CDR2 is SYDVKM. CDR3 length: 15 residues. J lost 8 bases, V lost 3 bases, and 7 bases had no gene match. CDR3 protein: CASSFQGQGTEKLFF. The CDR3 coding sequence is TGTGCCAGCAGTTTCCAGGGACAGGGCACCGAAAAACTGTTTTTT.

V gene TRBV20-1 combines with J gene TRBJ2-7; no clear D gene. Germline V CDR1 and CDR2: DFQATT, SNEGSKA (reference sequence). This CDR3 is built from 11 residues. V was cut by 0 bases and J by 12 bases, with 12 bases left in between. The CDR3 DNA sequence: TGCAGTGCTAGAGATCTCGGGTTTGGGTACTTC. This translates into CSARDLGFGYF.

V and J are TRBV5-4 and TRBJ2-2, with 14 bases identical to TRBD2. The CDR3 runs to 17 residues. The germline V gene has CDR1 SGHNT and CDR2 YYREEE (reference sequence). The V and J ends lost 4 bases and 8 bases, in that order; junction bases with no gene match: 10. CDR3 residues: CASSQPGLAGVGGELFF. Written as DNA, the CDR3 is TGTGCCAGCAGCCAACCGGGACTAGCGGGAGTAGGTGGGGAGCTGTTTTTT.

The chain is built from TRBV28 and TRBJ2-6; TRBD1 might be the D (7 bases). There are 17 residues in the CDR3. The germline gives CDR1 MDHEN, CDR2 SYDVKM. V lost 3 bases, J lost 8 bases, and 20 bases lay in between. CDR3: CASSFGPRAGGSNVLTF. CDR3 bases: TGTGCCAGCAGTTTCGGGCCAAGGGCAGGGGGGTCCAACGTCCTGACTTTC.

In this sample, this clone turned up once. One end of the junction is discordant with germline, which a read error may explain. The V gene is TRBV7-9, the J gene TRBJ1-1; D gene uncertain. The CDR3 length is 11 residues. Germline lookup yields CDR1 SEHNR and CDR2 FQNEAQ (reference sequence). The CDR3 bases are TGTTCCAGCAGCCGGTACGGTGAAGCTTTCTTT. Protein sequence: CSSSRYGEAFF.

J is TRBJ1-2 and V is TRBV7-2; 8 nucleotides align to TRBD1. Germline loops: CDR1 SGHTA, CDR2 FQGNSA. This CDR3 comprises 19 residues. V gave up 2 bases and J gave up 6 bases; unmatched junction bases: 20. CDR3 protein: CASSLLLGQGAFFYDGYTF. The CDR3 coding sequence is TGTGCCAGCAGCTTATTGTTGGGGCAGGGGGCGTTTTTCTACGATGGCTACACCTTC.

The V gene is TRBV27, the J gene TRBJ2-2, with TRBD2 matching 7 bases. Unmatched junction bases numbered 14, after V lost 11 bases and J lost 5 bases. This CDR3 comprises 15 residues. CDR1 MNHEY and CDR2 SMNVEV come from the germline V gene (reference sequence). CDR3 DNA: TGTGCCGTACGCGTCCGGGGGGAAAGTACCGGGGAGCTGTTTTTT. Its translation is CAVRVRGESTGELFF.

The chain recombines TRBV7-9 with TRBJ2-2; tentative D call: TRBD1 (6 bases). CDR1 and CDR2 from the germline V gene are SEHNR and FQNEAQ (reference sequence). CDR3 length equals 14 residues. V was cut by 7 bases and J by 3 bases, with 12 bases left in between. The CDR3 DNA reads TGTGCCAGCACCTCAACAGGGCACACCGGGGAGCTGTTTTTT. Translation: CASTSTGHTGELFF. Based on the CDR3 plus reference TRBV7-9 and TRBJ2-2, the full variable domain is DTGVSQNPRHKITKRGQNVTFRCDPISEHNRLYWYRQTLGQGPEFLTYFQNEAQLEKSRLLSDRFSAERPKGSFSTLEIQRTEQGDSAMYLCASTSTGHTGELFFGEGSRLTVL.

This chain joins TRBV6-1 and TRBJ2-5, with 8 bases that match TRBD2. V was clipped by 4 bases and J by 1 base; unmatched bases: 11. This CDR3 has 17 residues. Germline V gene lookup returns CDR1 MNHNS and CDR2 SASEGT. CDR3 coding DNA: TGTGCCAGCAGTGCTTCGGTGGGGGCGGGAGGCCAAGAGACCCAGTACTTC. Residues: CASSASVGAGGQETQYF.

The rearrangement joins TRBV21-1 to TRBJ2-2; the D segment call TRBD1 is taken from the table without a DNA check. TRBV21-1 is classified as a pseudogene. This CDR3 region has 13 residues. In nucleotides, the CDR3 is TGTGCCAGCAGCAAACCCGCAGACGGGGAGCTGTTTTTT. It codes for CASSKPADGELFF.

The genes are TRBV7-9 and TRBJ2-1; 7 bases match TRBD2. The CDR3 runs to 16 residues. CDR1 is SEHNR and CDR2 is FQNEAQ in the germline V gene (reference sequence). The trim removed 5 bases at V and 2 bases at J, leaving 9 bases unmatched. The CDR3 DNA follows: TGTGCCAGCAGCGATCCGCGGGAGTTCGCCTACAATGAGCAGTTCTTC. Protein: CASSDPREFAYNEQFF.